This T cell receptor beta chain was observed in a study of shared clonotypes between healthy human individuals. The donors, healthy adults who were HIV-negative, had experienced no recent acute infections or vaccinations. Comment on this clone: The antigen remains undetermined.

Sequencing was performed with immunoSEQ multiplex PCR; in TCRdb, only in-frame clones are kept and a portion is missing. Seen here are around 330,000 clones, about 74% observed once, and the top ten hold about a tenth. Germline V gene data show CDR1 as SEHNR and CDR2 as FQNEAQ (reference sequence). V was trimmed by 6 bases and J by 2 bases, leaving 13 bases between them. The CDR3 length is 14 residues. Findings and limits, study-wide: The naive CD4 repertoires of several donors were compared, and 5% to 6.5% of clonotypes were shared.

The gene calls are TRBV7-9 and TRBJ1-1; D is ambiguous. The receptor comes from a man aged 25-45 years in good health. The specimen was memory CD4+ T cells sorted from blood. The subset here: CD45RA-negative fraction. The CDR3, as DNA: TGTGCCAGCAGTCGAGTCGAGAAAAACACTGAAGCTTTCTTT. Translation: CASSRVEKNTEAFF.